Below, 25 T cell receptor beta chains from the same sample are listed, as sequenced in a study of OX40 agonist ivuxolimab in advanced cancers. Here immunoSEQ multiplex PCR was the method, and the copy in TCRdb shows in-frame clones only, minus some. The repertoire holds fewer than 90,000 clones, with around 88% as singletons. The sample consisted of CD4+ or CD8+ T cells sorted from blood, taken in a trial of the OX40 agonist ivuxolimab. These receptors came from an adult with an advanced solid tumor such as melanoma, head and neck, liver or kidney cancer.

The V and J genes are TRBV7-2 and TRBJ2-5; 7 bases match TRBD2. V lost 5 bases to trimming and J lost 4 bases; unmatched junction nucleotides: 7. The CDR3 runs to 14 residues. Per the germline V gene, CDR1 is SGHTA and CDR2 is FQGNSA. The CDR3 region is CASSAPPGGETQYF. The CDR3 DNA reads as TGTGCCAGCAGCGCCCCTCCGGGAGGAGAGACCCAGTACTTC.

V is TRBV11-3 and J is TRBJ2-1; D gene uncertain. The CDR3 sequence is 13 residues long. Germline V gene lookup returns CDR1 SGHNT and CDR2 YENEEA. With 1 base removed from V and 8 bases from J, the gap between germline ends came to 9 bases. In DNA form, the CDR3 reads TGTGCCAGCAGCTTAGTACGGACGGATGAGCAGTTCTTC. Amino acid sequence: CASSLVRTDEQFF.

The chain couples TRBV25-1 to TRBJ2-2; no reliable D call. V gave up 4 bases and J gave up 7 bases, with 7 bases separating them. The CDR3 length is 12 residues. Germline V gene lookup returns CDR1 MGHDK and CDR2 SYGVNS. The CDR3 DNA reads TGTGCCAGCAGTGGAGGTCTCGGGGAGCTGTTTTTT. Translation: CASSGGLGELFF. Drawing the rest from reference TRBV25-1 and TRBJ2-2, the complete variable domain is EADIYQTPRYLVIGTGKKITLECSQTMGHDKMYWYQQDPGMELHLIHYSYGVNSTEKGDLSSESTVSRIRTEHFPLTLESARPSHTSQYLCASSGGLGELFFGEGSRLTVL.

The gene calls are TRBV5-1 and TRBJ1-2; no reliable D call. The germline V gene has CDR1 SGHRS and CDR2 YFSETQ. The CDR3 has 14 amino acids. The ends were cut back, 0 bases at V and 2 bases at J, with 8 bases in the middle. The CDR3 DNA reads TGCGCCAGCAGCTTGGGAGGGAAGAACTATGGCTACACCTTC. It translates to CASSLGGKNYGYTF.

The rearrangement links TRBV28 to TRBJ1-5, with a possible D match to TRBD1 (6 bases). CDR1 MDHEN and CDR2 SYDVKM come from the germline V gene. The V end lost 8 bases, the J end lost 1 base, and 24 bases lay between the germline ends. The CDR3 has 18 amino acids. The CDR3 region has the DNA TGTGCCAGCGACAATGGGGCAGTAAAAGGGGGGAGCAATCAGCCCCAGCATTTT. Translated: CASDNGAVKGGSNQPQHF.

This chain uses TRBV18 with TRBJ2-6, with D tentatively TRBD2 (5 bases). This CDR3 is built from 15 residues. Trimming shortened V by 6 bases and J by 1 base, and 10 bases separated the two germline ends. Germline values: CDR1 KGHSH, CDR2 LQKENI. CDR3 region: CASSPGVSGANVLTF. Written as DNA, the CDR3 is TGTGCCAGCTCGCCCGGGGTTTCTGGGGCCAACGTCCTGACTTTC.

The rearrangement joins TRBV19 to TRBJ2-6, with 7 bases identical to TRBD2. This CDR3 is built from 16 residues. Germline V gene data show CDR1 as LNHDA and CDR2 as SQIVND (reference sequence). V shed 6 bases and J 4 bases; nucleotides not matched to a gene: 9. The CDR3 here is CASRPREGLGANVLTF. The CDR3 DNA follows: TGTGCCAGTAGGCCAAGGGAGGGTTTGGGGGCCAACGTCCTGACTTTC.

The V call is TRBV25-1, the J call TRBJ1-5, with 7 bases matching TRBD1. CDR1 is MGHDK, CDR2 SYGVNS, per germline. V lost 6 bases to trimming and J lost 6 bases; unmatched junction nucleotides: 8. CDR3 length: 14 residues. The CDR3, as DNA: TGTGCCAGCAGCCTACAGGGGCCTGGTCAGCCCCAGCATTTT. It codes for CASSLQGPGQPQHF.

The DNA for the CDR3 is TGTGCCAGTAGTTCATCCGGGGCGCGTTATGACACTGAAGCTTTCTTT. This sequence encodes CASSSSGARYDTEAFF. The chain is built from TRBV19 and TRBJ1-1, with a weak D call TRBD1 (5 bases). CDR1 is LNHDA and CDR2 is SQIVND in the germline V gene (reference sequence). V was shortened by 5 bases and J by 3 bases, with 19 bases between the two germline ends. The CDR3 consists of 16 residues.

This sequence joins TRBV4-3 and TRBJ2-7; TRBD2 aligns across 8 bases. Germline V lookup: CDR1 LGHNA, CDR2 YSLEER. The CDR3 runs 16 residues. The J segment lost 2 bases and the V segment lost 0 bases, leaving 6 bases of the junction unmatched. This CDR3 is CASSQDFAGGTYEQYF. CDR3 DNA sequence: TGCGCCAGCAGCCAAGATTTTGCGGGAGGAACCTACGAGCAGTACTTC.

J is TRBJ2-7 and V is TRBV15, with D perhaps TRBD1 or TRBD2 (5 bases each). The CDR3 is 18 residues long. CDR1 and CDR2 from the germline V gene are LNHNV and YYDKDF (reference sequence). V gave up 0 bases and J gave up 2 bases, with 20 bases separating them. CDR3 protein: CATSRDRGSRLGAYEQYF. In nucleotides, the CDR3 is TGTGCCACCAGCAGAGATCGAGGGTCACGGTTGGGGGCCTACGAGCAGTACTTC.

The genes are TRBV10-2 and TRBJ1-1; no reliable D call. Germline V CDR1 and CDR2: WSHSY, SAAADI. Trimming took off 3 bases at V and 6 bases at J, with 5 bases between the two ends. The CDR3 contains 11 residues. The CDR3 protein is CASSELSEAFF. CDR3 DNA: TGCGCCAGCAGTGAACTGTCTGAAGCTTTCTTT.

The CDR3 here is CASGPTTYGYTF. In DNA, the CDR3 is TGTGCCAGCGGACCAACAACTTATGGCTACACCTTC. The V call is TRBV2, the J call TRBJ1-2; D unclear. Germline V gene sequence: CDR1 SNHLY, CDR2 FYNNEI. CDR3 size: 12 residues. Trimming took 8 bases from V and 5 from J, leaving 12 bases between them.

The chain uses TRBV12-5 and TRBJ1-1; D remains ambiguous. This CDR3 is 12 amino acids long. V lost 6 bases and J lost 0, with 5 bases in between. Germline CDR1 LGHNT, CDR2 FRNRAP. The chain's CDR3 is CASGRMNTEAFF. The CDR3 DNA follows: TGTGCTAGTGGCCGCATGAACACTGAAGCTTTCTTT.

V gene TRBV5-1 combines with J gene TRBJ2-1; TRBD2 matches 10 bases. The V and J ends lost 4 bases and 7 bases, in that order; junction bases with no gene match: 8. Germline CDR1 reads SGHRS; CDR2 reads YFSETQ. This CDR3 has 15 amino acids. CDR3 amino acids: CASSVRLAGVNEQFF. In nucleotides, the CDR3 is TGCGCCAGCAGCGTCAGGCTAGCGGGGGTAAATGAGCAGTTCTTC.

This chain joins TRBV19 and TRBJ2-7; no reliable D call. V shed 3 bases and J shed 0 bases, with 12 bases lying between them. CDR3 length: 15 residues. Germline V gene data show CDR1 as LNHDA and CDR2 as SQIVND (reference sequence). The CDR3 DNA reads TGTGCCAGTAGTATTAAGGCGGAAAGCTCCTACGAGCAGTACTTC. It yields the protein CASSIKAESSYEQYF.

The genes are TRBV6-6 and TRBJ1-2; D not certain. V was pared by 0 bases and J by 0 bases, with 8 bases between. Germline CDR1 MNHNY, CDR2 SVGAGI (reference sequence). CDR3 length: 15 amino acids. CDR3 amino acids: CASSYSVEANYGYTF. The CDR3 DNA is TGTGCCAGCAGTTACTCTGTCGAAGCTAACTATGGCTACACCTTC.

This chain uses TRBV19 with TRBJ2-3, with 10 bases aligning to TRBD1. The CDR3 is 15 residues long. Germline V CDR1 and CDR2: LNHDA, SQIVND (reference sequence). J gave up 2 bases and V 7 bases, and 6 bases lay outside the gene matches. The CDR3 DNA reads TGTGCCAGTAAGGACAGGGGGTCCCCCACAGATACGCAGTATTTT. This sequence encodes CASKDRGSPTDTQYF.

CDR3: CASRSGGGWETQYF. CDR3 bases: TGCGCCAGCAGGTCCGGCGGTGGATGGGAGACCCAGTACTTC. V is TRBV10-2 and J is TRBJ2-5, with D uncertain. V was pared by 6 bases and J by 5 bases, with 16 bases between. Germline V gene lookup returns CDR1 WSHSY and CDR2 SAAADI. The CDR3 contains 14 residues.

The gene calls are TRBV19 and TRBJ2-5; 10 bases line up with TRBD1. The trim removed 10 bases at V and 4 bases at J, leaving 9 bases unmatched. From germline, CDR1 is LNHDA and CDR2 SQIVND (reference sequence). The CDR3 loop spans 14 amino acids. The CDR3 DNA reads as TGTGCCACTAGGGACAGGGGCGGGCGAGAGACCCAGTACTTC. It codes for CATRDRGGRETQYF.

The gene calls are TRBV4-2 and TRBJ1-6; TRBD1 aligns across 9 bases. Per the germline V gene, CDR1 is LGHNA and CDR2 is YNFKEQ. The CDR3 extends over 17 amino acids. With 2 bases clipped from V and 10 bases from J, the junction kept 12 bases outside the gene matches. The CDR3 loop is CASSQSAGQGKVSPLHF. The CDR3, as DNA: TGTGCCAGCAGCCAATCCGCGGGACAGGGAAAAGTCTCACCCCTCCACTTT.

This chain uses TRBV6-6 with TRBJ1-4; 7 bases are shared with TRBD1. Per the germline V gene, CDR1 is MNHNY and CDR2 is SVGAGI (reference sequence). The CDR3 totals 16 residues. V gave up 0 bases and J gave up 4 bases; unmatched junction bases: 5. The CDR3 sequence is CASSYSPGQLNEKLFF. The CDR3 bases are TGTGCCAGCAGTTACTCGCCGGGACAGCTTAATGAAAAACTGTTTTTT.

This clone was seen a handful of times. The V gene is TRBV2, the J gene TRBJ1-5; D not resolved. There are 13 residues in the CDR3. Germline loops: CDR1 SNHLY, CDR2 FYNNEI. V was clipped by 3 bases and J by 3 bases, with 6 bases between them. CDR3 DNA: TGTGCCAGCAGTGAGGGCCCCAATCAGCCCCAGCATTTT. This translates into CASSEGPNQPQHF.

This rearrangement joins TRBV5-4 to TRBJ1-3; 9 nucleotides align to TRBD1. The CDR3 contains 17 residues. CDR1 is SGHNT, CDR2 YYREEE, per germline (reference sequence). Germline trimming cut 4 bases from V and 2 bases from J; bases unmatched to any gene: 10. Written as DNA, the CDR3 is TGTGCCAGCAGCGGCGGGACAGGGACGAGAACTGGAAACACCATATATTTT. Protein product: CASSGGTGTRTGNTIYF.

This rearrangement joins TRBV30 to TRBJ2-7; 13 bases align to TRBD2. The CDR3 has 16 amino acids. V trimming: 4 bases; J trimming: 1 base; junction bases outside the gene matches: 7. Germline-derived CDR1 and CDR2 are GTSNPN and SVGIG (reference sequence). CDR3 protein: CAWKLAGGATSYEQYF. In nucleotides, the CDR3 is TGTGCCTGGAAACTAGCGGGAGGGGCGACATCCTACGAGCAGTACTTC.